The following is a T cell receptor beta chain sequence with its context. In the authors' methods: Scientists estimated how many nucleated cells there were by amplifying reference gene primers. TCRdb's table, derived via immunoSEQ multiplex PCR, lists solely in-frame clones and lacks some. D and trimming come from the DNA, and the V and J calls and clone size come from that table. The data show 55,000 to 90,000 clones, with around nine tenths seen just once and around 13% held by the top ten. This sample was taken from a study of blood T cell repertoires in COVID-19. Trimming at V came to 3 bases and at J to 8 bases, leaving 7 bases not matched to a gene. In germline, CDR1 is SGDLS, CDR2 YYNGEE. CDR3 size: 15 residues.

The sample comprised peripheral blood. This TCR was sampled from a woman in her fifties or sixties with acute or convalescent COVID-19. This chain connects TRBV9 to TRBJ1-4; 10 nucleotides agree with TRBD1. The CDR3 here is CASSAGTGVWEKLFF. The CDR3 DNA reads TGTGCCAGCAGCGCCGGGACAGGGGTTTGGGAAAAACTGTTTTTT.